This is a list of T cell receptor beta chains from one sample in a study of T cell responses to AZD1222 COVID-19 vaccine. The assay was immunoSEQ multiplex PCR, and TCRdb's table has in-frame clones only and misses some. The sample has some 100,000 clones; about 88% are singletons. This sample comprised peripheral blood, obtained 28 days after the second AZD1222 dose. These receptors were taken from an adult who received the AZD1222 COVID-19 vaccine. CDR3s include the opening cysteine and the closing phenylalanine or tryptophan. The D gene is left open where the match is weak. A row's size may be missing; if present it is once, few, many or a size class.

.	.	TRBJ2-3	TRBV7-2	CASSPKTKLFTDTQYF	TGTGCCAGCAGCCCTAAGACCAAACTTTTCACAGATACGCAGTATTTT
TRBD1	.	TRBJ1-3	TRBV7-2	CASSLFQGAQYGNTIYF	TGTGCCAGCAGCTTATTTCAGGGGGCGCAGTATGGAAACACCATATATTTT
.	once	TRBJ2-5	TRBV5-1	CASSLGSRETQYF	TGCGCCAGCAGCTTAGGGAGCAGGGAGACCCAGTACTTC
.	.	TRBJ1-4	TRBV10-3	CAISEGGEINEKLFF	TGTGCCATCAGTGAGGGAGGGGAAATTAATGAAAAACTGTTTTTT
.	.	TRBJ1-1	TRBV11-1	CASRQTWGMVAEAFF	TGTGCCAGCAGGCAGACTTGGGGGATGGTCGCTGAAGCTTTCTTT
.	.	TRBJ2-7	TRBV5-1	CASSPPRDSSSEQYF	TGCGCCAGCAGCCCCCCTCGCGACTCCTCCTCCGAGCAGTACTTC
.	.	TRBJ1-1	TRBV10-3	CAISEWLGSPDTEAFF	TGTGCCATCAGTGAGTGGTTAGGATCCCCGGACACTGAAGCTTTCTTT
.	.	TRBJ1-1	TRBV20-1	CSPPGEQAF	TGCAGTCCGCCAGGGGAGCAGGCATTT
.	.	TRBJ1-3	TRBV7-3	CASSPPRYTIYF	TGTGCCAGCAGCCCCCCCCGCTACACCATATATTTT
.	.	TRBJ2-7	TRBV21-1	CASSKLRGLYEQYF	TGTGCCAGCAGCAAATTGCGGGGACTCTACGAGCAGTACTTC